A single sample is the source of the 31 T cell receptor beta chains below, sequenced in a study of human T cells and chemical hapten exposure. The sample's time point: patch test 2, 6 weeks after DPC sensitization. Described treatment: therapeutic diphenylcyclopropenone sensitization with weekly scalp DPC. Each CDR3 protein is one row after TCRdb ran MiXCR on the RACE reads. The sample comprises 85,000 to 100,000 distinct CDR3 sequences, 8% to 13% of which are singletons, and around 2.1% rests with the top ten. Sequenced here: whole blood, sampled in connection with sensitization to the hapten diphenylcyclopropenone (DPC). These receptor sequences come from a man aged 40-50 years with alopecia areata. Some clones in this sample may be carry-over from other donors' samples.

This clonotype was detected only a few times. The chain recombines TRBV20-1 with TRBJ2-3; 7 bases are a match to TRBD2. Germline V lookup: CDR1 DFQATT, CDR2 SNEGSKA (reference sequence). The trim removed 4 bases at V and 1 base at J, leaving 8 bases unmatched. The CDR3 runs 15 residues. CDR3 amino acids: CSANRAGRRTDTQYF. DNA for the CDR3: TGCAGTGCTAATCGAGCGGGGAGACGCACAGATACGCAGTATTTT.

This clonotype was detected a few times. The chain has TRBV5-6 and TRBJ2-3; D is unresolved. The V gene lost 3 bases and the J gene lost 9 bases, with 8 bases spanning the gap. The CDR3 length is 11 residues. Germline V gives CDR1 SGHDT, CDR2 YYEEEE. CDR3 nucleotide sequence: TGTGCCAGCAGCTCAGAGTCGACGCAGTATTTT. Amino acids: CASSSESTQYF.

The CDR3 here is CASSSSGNEWETQYF. The CDR3 nucleotides are TGTGCCAGCAGTTCTAGCGGGAATGAGTGGGAGACCCAGTACTTC. The chain employs TRBV7-2 and TRBJ2-5; 9 nucleotides agree with TRBD2. Germline values: CDR1 SGHTA, CDR2 FQGNSA. CDR3 length: 15 amino acids. Trimming took 6 bases from V and 5 from J; bases not matched to a gene: 10.

This clonotype was counted many times. The CDR3 sequence is CASSAMSKSTDTQYF. Here the CDR3 DNA reads TGTGCCAGCAGCGCAATGTCCAAGAGCACAGATACGCAGTATTTT. The V call is TRBV7-2, the J call TRBJ2-3; no firm D call. Per the germline V gene, CDR1 is SGHTA and CDR2 is FQGNSA. The V end lost 5 bases, the J end lost 0 bases, and 12 bases lay between the germline ends. The CDR3 runs 15 residues. Complete variable domain (other parts from reference TRBV7-2 and TRBJ2-3): GAGVSQSPSNKVTEKGKDVELRCDPISGHTALYWYRQSLGQGLEFLIYFQGNSAPDKSGLPSDRFSAERTGGSVSTLTIQRTQQEDSAVYLCASSAMSKSTDTQYFGPGTRLTVL.

The V gene is TRBV29-1, the J gene TRBJ2-5; 7 bases match TRBD1. CDR1 and CDR2 (germline): SQVTM, ANQGSEA. J was trimmed by 0 bases and V by 3 bases; bases with no gene match: 1. This CDR3 comprises 13 residues. Here the CDR3 DNA reads TGCAGCGTTGACAGGGGGTACCAAGAGACCCAGTACTTC. The encoded protein is CSVDRGYQETQYF.

There are many counts of this clonotype. The V and J genes are TRBV27 and TRBJ1-3, with 7 nucleotides matching TRBD1. The J segment lost 0 bases and the V segment lost 1 base, leaving 6 bases of the junction unmatched. Germline V gene sequence: CDR1 MNHEY, CDR2 SMNVEV (reference sequence). CDR3 size: 17 residues. The CDR3 DNA reads TGTGCCAGCAGTTTATACTCCAGGGGGTTCTCTGGAAACACCATATATTTT. Translation: CASSLYSRGFSGNTIYF.

This clonotype has a count of ten or more. The chain employs TRBV6-2 or TRBV6-3 and TRBJ2-3; 8 nucleotides line up with TRBD1. CDR3 length: 17 amino acids. CDR1 and CDR2 from the germline V gene are MNHEY and SVGEGT. Trimming removed 8 bases from V and 4 bases from J; junction bases left unmatched: 17. This chain's CDR3 is CASSLTGTGGLADTQYF. CDR3 sequence (DNA): TGTGCCAGCTCTCTCACCGGAACAGGGGGATTAGCAGATACGCAGTATTTT.

This clonotype was observed a handful of times. This chain connects TRBV7-9 to TRBJ2-3; 10 nucleotides align to TRBD2. Germline CDR1 and CDR2: SEHNR and FQNEAQ (reference sequence). The CDR3 consists of 12 residues. The CDR3 spells CAGTSELDTQYF. The DNA of the CDR3 is TGTGCTGGGACTAGCGAATTGGATACGCAGTATTTT.

This clonotype was detected ten times or more. The chain carries TRBV12-3 or TRBV12-4 and TRBJ1-4, with no clear D. The CDR3 has 15 amino acids. The ends were cut back, 6 bases at V and 7 bases at J, with 18 bases in the middle. CDR3 coding DNA: TGTGCCAGCAGCCCAGCCTGGCAGGAGGGTGAAAAACTGTTTTTT. Its protein is CASSPAWQEGEKLFF.

V usage is TRBV10-3 and J usage is TRBJ2-3; TRBD2 matches at 7 bases. There are 17 residues in the CDR3. CDR1 and CDR2 (germline): ENHRY, SYGVKD. V shed 10 bases, J shed 6 bases, and the junction held 22 bases outside the gene matches. CDR3 residues: CASRTTGSAGFKDTQYF. The CDR3 region has the DNA TGTGCCAGCCGAACCACGGGGTCAGCGGGATTTAAGGATACGCAGTATTTT.

CDR3 residues: CASSYSYRSSQPQHF. CDR3 in DNA: TGTGCCAGCAGTTACTCATACAGGTCCAGTCAGCCCCAGCATTTT. This chain links TRBV6-5 with TRBJ1-5; the D gene is possibly TRBD1 (5 bases). The germline CDR1 and CDR2 sequences are MNHEY and SVGAGI. V lost 0 bases, J lost 6 bases, and 12 bases lay in between. This CDR3 has 15 amino acids.

This rearrangement joins TRBV6-2 or TRBV6-3 to TRBJ2-5, with D possibly being TRBD2 (5 bases). CDR1 and CDR2 from the germline V gene are MNHEY and SVGEGT. This CDR3 region has 14 residues. Trimming removed 8 bases from V and 4 bases from J, with 17 bases in between. This chain's CDR3 is CASRRLGGGETQYF. The CDR3 nucleotides read TGTGCCAGCCGTCGCCTAGGAGGAGGAGAGACCCAGTACTTC.

The CDR3 DNA is TGTGCCAGCAGTTTAAAACCAATCCCAGCAGATACGCAGTATTTT. It is translated as CASSLKPIPADTQYF. V and J are TRBV27 and TRBJ2-3; D not resolved. Germline V gene lookup returns CDR1 MNHEY and CDR2 SMNVEV (reference sequence). The CDR3 loop spans 15 amino acids. Trimming removed 2 bases from V and 4 bases from J, with 13 bases in between.

The sample holds many counts of this clonotype. V gene TRBV28 combines with J gene TRBJ1-2; D call uncertain. This CDR3 contains 13 residues. In germline, CDR1 is MDHEN, CDR2 SYDVKM. V shed 10 bases and J shed 8 bases, with 20 bases lying between them. DNA of the CDR3: TGTGCCACCAAAAAGTCGGGAGCGGGGGGCTACACCTTC. Translation: CATKKSGAGGYTF.

V gene TRBV7-2 combines with J gene TRBJ2-3; maybe TRBD1 (5 bases). CDR3 length: 14 amino acids. The germline V gene has CDR1 SGHTA and CDR2 FQGNSA. Trimming removed 0 bases at V and 7 bases at J, with 11 bases between. CDR3 sequence reads: CASSLARGHNTQYF. The CDR3, as DNA: TGTGCCAGCAGCTTAGCCCGCGGACATAATACGCAGTATTTT.

This clonotype was observed a few times. J is TRBJ2-1 and V is TRBV24-1; D gene unclear. CDR1 is KGHDR, CDR2 SFDVKD, per germline. The CDR3 is 12 amino acids. V gave up 5 bases and J gave up 9 bases, with 10 bases separating them. The CDR3 protein is CATSAPFGEQFF. The CDR3 DNA sequence: TGTGCCACCAGTGCCCCCTTTGGTGAGCAGTTCTTC.

This clonotype was observed at least ten times. The chain is built from TRBV7-2 and TRBJ2-3; D is uncertain. In germline, CDR1 is SGHTA, CDR2 FQGNSA. CDR3 length: 13 amino acids. V lost 5 bases to trimming and J lost 6 bases, with 12 bases between them. The chain's CDR3 is CASSVDARDTQYF. CDR3 in DNA: TGTGCCAGCAGCGTCGACGCTAGGGATACGCAGTATTTT.

V is TRBV29-1 and J is TRBJ2-3, with D unclear. Germline CDR1 is SQVTM and CDR2 is ANQGSEA. The CDR3 spans 16 residues. Trimming cost V 4 bases and J 4 bases, with 21 bases left between them. The CDR3 reads CSVGPDLPFSSDTQYF. The CDR3 DNA follows: TGCAGCGTTGGGCCCGACCTTCCTTTTAGTTCAGATACGCAGTATTTT.

This clonotype was seen many times. The chain carries TRBV7-2 and TRBJ1-6, with a tentative D call TRBD1 (5 bases). Germline CDR1 is SGHTA and CDR2 is FQGNSA. The CDR3 spans 15 residues. V was pared by 0 bases and J by 7 bases, with 10 bases between. Written as DNA, the CDR3 is TGTGCCAGCAGCTTAGCAGGGGCCGGGAATTCACCCCTCCACTTT. Translation: CASSLAGAGNSPLHF.

The rearrangement links TRBV4-2 to TRBJ1-3; weak D call: TRBD1 (5 bases). The V gene's germline CDR1 is LGHNA and CDR2 YNFKEQ. V lost 0 bases to trimming and J lost 3 bases, with 9 bases between them. This CDR3 spans 15 amino acids. The CDR3 reads CASSQEWQGGNTIYF. DNA for the CDR3: TGTGCCAGCAGCCAAGAATGGCAGGGTGGAAACACCATATATTTT.

V and J are TRBV19 and TRBJ2-3; 7 bases map to TRBD2. V trimming: 8 bases; J trimming: 0 bases; junction bases outside the gene matches: 5. There are 14 residues in the CDR3. The germline CDR1 and CDR2 sequences are LNHDA and SQIVND (reference sequence). The CDR3 sequence: CASRSGTSTDTQYF. The CDR3 coding sequence is TGTGCCAGTCGGAGCGGGACTAGCACAGATACGCAGTATTTT.

In its sample, this clonotype was seen many times. V gene TRBV6-1 combines with J gene TRBJ2-3; 8 nucleotides agree with TRBD1. The CDR3 is made up of 15 amino acids. The ends lost 6 bases at V and 2 bases at J; junction bases unmatched: 7. Germline V gives CDR1 MNHNS, CDR2 SASEGT. The CDR3 nucleotides read TGTGCCAGCAGAGCCGGGACAGGCAACACAGATACGCAGTATTTT. This sequence encodes CASRAGTGNTDTQYF.

Comments on this clonotype: One end of the junction does not line up with germline, which may come from a read error. The genes are TRBV4-2 and TRBJ1-1; 7 bases line up with TRBD1. The germline gives CDR1 LGHNA, CDR2 YNFKEQ. This CDR3 is 14 amino acids long. CDR3 nucleotides: TGTGCCAGCAGCCGAACAGGGGTCGACACTGAAGCTTCCTTT. Amino acids: CASSRTGVDTEASF.

This chain links TRBV28 with TRBJ2-7; no clear D gene. V lost 5 bases to trimming and J lost 1 base, with 15 bases between them. The CDR3 is 15 amino acids. Germline lookup yields CDR1 MDHEN and CDR2 SYDVKM. The chain's CDR3 is CASSLDGWVSYEQYF. CDR3 in DNA: TGTGCCAGCAGTCTAGACGGATGGGTGTCCTACGAGCAGTACTTC. Variable domain in full (rest from reference TRBV28 and TRBJ2-7): DVKVTQSSRYLVKRTGEKVFLECVQDMDHENMFWYRQDPGLGLRLIYFSYDVKMKEKGDIPEGYSVSREKKERFSLILESASTNQTSMYLCASSLDGWVSYEQYFGPGTRLTVT.

This clonotype was seen ten or more times. The rearrangement uses TRBV7-9 and TRBJ1-2; 11 bases fit TRBD1. Germline V gene sequence: CDR1 SEHNR, CDR2 FQNEAQ (reference sequence). This CDR3 has 15 amino acids. J gave up 4 bases and V 4 bases, and 5 bases lay outside the gene matches. The CDR3 DNA is TGTGCCAGCAGCTCTGGGACAGGGGGAGTCTATGGCTACACCTTC. It specifies CASSSGTGGVYGYTF.

This clonotype came up a few times. The chain joins TRBV6-2 or TRBV6-3 to TRBJ2-7; 10 nucleotides line up with TRBD2. The CDR3 extends over 16 amino acids. The V and J ends lost 0 bases and 3 bases, in that order; junction bases with no gene match: 5. Germline V gene sequence: CDR1 MNHEY, CDR2 SVGEGT. CDR3 region: CASSYSRTSGSYEQYV. For the CDR3, the DNA is TGTGCCAGCAGTTACTCCCGGACTAGCGGTAGCTACGAGCAGTACGTC.

This clonotype occurred a few times. The chain joins TRBV6-2 or TRBV6-3 to TRBJ2-1, with 14 nucleotides matching TRBD2. The V gene's germline CDR1 is MNHEY and CDR2 SVGEGT. The trim removed 6 bases at V and 9 bases at J, leaving 4 bases unmatched. The CDR3 sequence is 14 residues long. The CDR3 loop reads CASRGGLAGAEQFF. CDR3 bases: TGTGCCAGCAGAGGGGGACTAGCGGGAGCTGAGCAGTTCTTC.

The chain recombines TRBV3-1 with TRBJ2-2, with D possibly being TRBD2 (5 bases). The length of the CDR3 is 12 residues. Trimming removed 6 bases at V and 3 bases at J, with 5 bases between. The germline V gene has CDR1 LGHDT and CDR2 YNNKEL (reference sequence). CDR3 loop: CASRGDTGELFF. CDR3 in DNA: TGTGCCAGCAGGGGAGACACCGGGGAGCTGTTTTTT.

The chain is built from TRBV29-1 and TRBJ1-1; unclear D gene. Trimming pared 1 base from V and 6 bases from J, leaving 12 bases between. Germline-derived CDR1 and CDR2 are SQVTM and ANQGSEA. CDR3 length: 13 residues. The CDR3 DNA reads as TGCAGCGTTGAAGTAAGTCCCAAACCTGAAGCTTTCTTT. Translation: CSVEVSPKPEAFF.

The V and J genes are TRBV24-1 and TRBJ2-3; D unclear. V dropped 5 bases and J dropped 6 bases, with 14 bases sitting between them. This CDR3 region has 14 residues. Per the germline V gene, CDR1 is KGHDR and CDR2 is SFDVKD. CDR3 DNA sequence: TGTGCCACCAGTGGTTCCCCGCATTGGGATACGCAGTATTTT. The encoded protein is CATSGSPHWDTQYF.

This clonotype was recorded at least ten times. The chain joins TRBV6-5 to TRBJ1-1; TRBD1 might be the D (6 bases). The germline CDR1 and CDR2 sequences are MNHEY and SVGAGI. This CDR3 region has 15 residues. Trimming stripped 4 bases from V and 1 base from J, with 13 bases between. The CDR3 region has the DNA TGTGCCAGCAGTTCAGGGGATTTTAGGAACACTGAAGCTTTCTTT. The encoded protein is CASSSGDFRNTEAFF.